This T cell receptor beta chain stems from a study of T cell repertoires in cytomegalovirus infection. Whole-study context: Public TCR beta signatures provided an indication of both CMV infection and a matching HLA type. Study outcomes and limitations: People with CMV and the relevant HLA were identified by cumulative public TCR beta family frequency. CMV-specific TCR beta clonotypes restricted by HLA-C were the ones dominating the ex vivo response.

Each CDR3 protein gets one entry after TCRdb re-called the reads with MiXCR. The sample consists of about 680,000 distinct CDR3 sequences, roughly 26% of them appearing once. CDR1 and CDR2 from the germline V gene are DFQATT and SNEGSKA (reference sequence). The V end lost 2 bases, the J end lost 0 bases, and 11 bases lay between the germline ends. There are 14 residues in the CDR3. This clonotype was detected only a few times. Its antigen is currently unknown. The sample was CD8+ T cells from PBMCs. This receptor was identified in a human donor in good health (CMV status not recorded). Some clones in this sample may be carry-over from other donors' samples. The gene calls are TRBV20-1 and TRBJ2-7; D is uncertain. CDR3 in DNA: TGCAGTGCTAGAATCGGCGTTAGCTCCTACGAGCAGTACGTC. This codes for CSARIGVSSYEQYV.